The subject of this entry is one TCR beta chain. Germline and junction disagree at one end, which may indicate a read error. Profiling relied on immunoSEQ multiplex PCR, and the TCRdb table lists in-frame clones only, not all of them. The sample shows roughly 70,000 clones, 85% to 90% of them seen only once. The data were taken from a study of blood T cell repertoires in COVID-19. Background on the study: There were acute and convalescent COVID-19 samples, and they came from the United States, Italy and Spain. PBMCs, B-cell-depleted T cells, or T cells were the source of the cDNA or gDNA that made up the material.

CDR1 and CDR2 from the germline V gene are DFQATT and SNEGSKA (reference sequence). The CDR3 has 11 residues. This chain uses TRBV20-1 with TRBJ2-7, with 8 bases fitting TRBD1. The TCR sequence derives from a woman aged 45-60 years with active COVID-19. Sequences were obtained from peripheral blood. The CDR3 loop is CSATGGGEQYF. In nucleotides, the CDR3 is TGCAGCGCTACAGGGGGAGGCGAGCAGTACTTC.